This TCR beta chain was captured in a study of beta chain features in type 1 diabetes. TCRB transcripts that were expressed got sequenced, as all of the isolated RNA had been reverse transcribed. The protocol was immunoSEQ multiplex PCR, while the TCRdb copy is restricted to in-frame clones and leaves out a portion. The sample lists approximately 84,000 clones; roughly 34% were seen once. Germline CDR1 reads KGHSH; CDR2 reads LQKENI. Trimming removed 6 bases from V and 5 bases from J, with 16 bases in between. The CDR3 is 14 residues long. This TCR derives from a woman under 30 in good health. The sequenced sample was stem cell memory CD4+ T cells from blood. V and J are TRBV18 and TRBJ1-2; D unresolved. CDR3 sequence reads: CASSPPSSGYGYTF. CDR3 in DNA: TGTGCCAGCTCGCCCCCAAGCTCCGGGTATGGCTACACCTTC.